The T cell receptor (beta chain) described here comes from a study of blood T cells in healthy people across ages. A J-beta primer mix and a sample-barcoded 5' primer were used in a second PCR of roughly 7 to 12 cycles. There were at least 2.5 million CDR3-containing paired-end reads obtained from each sample. TCRdb independently ran MiXCR on the 5' RACE reads; one entry per CDR3 protein. The table has hundreds of thousands of distinct CDR3 sequences, 25% to 30% seen once. As concerns this clonotype: What it binds is not known.

Regarding the study as a whole: Aged donors had fewer naive CD4+ cells and lower diversity than long-lived donors.

The CDR3 sequence is 15 residues long. The germline CDR1 and CDR2 sequences are LNHDA and SQIVND (reference sequence). The sample was also linked to a second study, of T cells of mothers and their children. That investigation notes: Each child contributed approximately 3 million TCR beta CDR3 reads, while each mother contributed over 8 million.

The gene calls are TRBV19 and TRBJ2-5, with unresolved D. With the DNA end fitting TRBJ2-1 better, the J assignment may be wrong. The receptor comes from a boy under 18 in good health. The sample taken for sequencing was blood. For the CDR3, the DNA is TGTGCCAGTAGTATCCGTTCAGGCTCCTACAATGAGCAGTTCTTC. Protein sequence: CASSIRSGSYNEQFF.